These T cell receptor beta chains were read from a single sample in a study of breast tumors, draining lymph nodes, adjacent tissues. TCRdb re-analysed the multiplex PCR reads in MiXCR, keeping a single row per CDR3 protein. The repertoire holds tens of thousands of distinct CDR3 sequences, with approximately 30% as singletons. The sample consisted of axillary lymph node tissue. The receptors derive from a female donor with breast cancer. Some clones in this sample may be carry-over from other donors' samples. The CDR3 runs from the conserved cysteine through the conserved F or W. D genes are given only for firm matches.

TRBJ1-2	TRBV7-2	.	CASSLAPEYGYTF
TRBJ2-1	TRBV3-1	.	CASSQDGADNEQFF
TRBJ2-7	TRBV3-1	TRBD2	CASSQLAGTSGYEQYF
TRBJ1-2	TRBV2	.	CASSEAAGWNYGYTF
TRBJ1-5	TRBV6-5	.	CASSSNSGTREPQHF
TRBJ2-7	TRBV6-5	TRBD2	CASSRGLAGGPGEQYF
TRBJ1-2	TRBV6-1	.	CASSIGSTGYTF
TRBJ1-5	TRBV7-6	.	CASSPDGYSNQPQHF
TRBJ1-2	TRBV5-6	.	CASSQVDRIYF
TRBJ1-1	TRBV6-1	.	CASSVPAFF
TRBJ2-7	TRBV4-1	.	CASSQVTEGFYEQYF
TRBJ1-2	TRBV15	.	CATSRGGGKGPYEQFRAVSGYTF
TRBJ2-1	TRBV5-1	TRBD2	CASSPKSGSHYNEQFF
TRBJ1-2	TRBV2	.	CASSEAQNRRGYTF
TRBJ2-1	TRBV4-1	TRBD2	CASSQGPQAGYNKQFF
TRBJ1-3	TRBV20-1	TRBD1	CSYGQGFYGNTIYF
TRBJ1-6	TRBV11-2	.	CASSLAGGANSPLHF
TRBJ1-2	TRBV18	.	CASSPGRPTEGYTF
TRBJ1-1	TRBV7-3	.	CASSPTPMNTEAFF
TRBJ2-1	TRBV15	.	CATSRDRGGAEQFF
TRBJ1-1	TRBV4-1	TRBD1	CASSQGQPNTEAFF
TRBJ1-2	TRBV4-3	.	CASSRGTANYGYTF
TRBJ2-1	TRBV30	TRBD2	CAWSGGAGDNEQFF
TRBJ1-1	TRBV9	.	CASSVGGGGRNTEAFF
TRBJ2-2	TRBV5-1	.	CASSSEVSGELFF
TRBJ2-1	TRBV20-1	.	CSEFLSANEQFF
TRBJ1-3	TRBV28	.	CASSPQGASGNTIYF
TRBJ2-7	TRBV5-6	.	CASSPGGRGYGQHF
TRBJ1-6	TRBV5-6	.	CASSLNSGVLGGALHF
TRBJ2-3	TRBV4-2	TRBD1	CASSRGTGSTDTQYF
TRBJ2-3	TRBV7-3	TRBD2	CASSLPLAEGTDTQYF
TRBJ1-1	TRBV20-1	TRBD1	CSADGQGKRPEAFF
TRBJ1-3	TRBV4-2	.	CASSQAGDIKGNTIYF
TRBJ2-1	TRBV20-1	TRBD2	CSKGLADYNEQFF
TRBJ2-1	TRBV27	TRBD2	CASSEGLAGAEQFF
TRBJ2-7	TRBV18	.	CASSEEKSYEQYF
TRBJ1-1	TRBV19	.	CASRSGLGTEAFF
TRBJ1-6	TRBV7-2	.	CASSSTGGGNSPLHF
TRBJ2-7	TRBV4-3	TRBD2	CASSPGTRNGEQYF
TRBJ2-7	TRBV6-2/TRBV6-3	TRBD2	CASSHSRLAGDYEQYF
TRBJ1-6	TRBV3-1	.	CASSHLWGFDNSPLHF
TRBJ2-5	TRBV5-1	.	CASGYGLQETQYF
TRBJ2-7	TRBV4-1	.	CASSPQVGPYEQYF
TRBJ1-2	TRBV5-8	.	CASSLRLWQDTVRDYTF
TRBJ2-5	TRBV5-4	.	CASSPYLQETQYF
TRBJ1-5	TRBV12-3/TRBV12-4	.	CASSDDHYQPQHF